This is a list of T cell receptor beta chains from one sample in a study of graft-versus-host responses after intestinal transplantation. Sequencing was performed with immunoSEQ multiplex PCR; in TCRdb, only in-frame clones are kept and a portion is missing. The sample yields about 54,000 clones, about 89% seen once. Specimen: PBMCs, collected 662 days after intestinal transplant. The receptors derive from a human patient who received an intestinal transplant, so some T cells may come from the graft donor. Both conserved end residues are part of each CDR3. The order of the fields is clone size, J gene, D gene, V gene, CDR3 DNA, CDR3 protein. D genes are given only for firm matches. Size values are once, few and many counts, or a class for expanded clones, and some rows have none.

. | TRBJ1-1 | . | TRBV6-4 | TGTGCCAGCAGTGAGTACAGTAACACTGAAGCTTTCTTT | CASSEYSNTEAFF
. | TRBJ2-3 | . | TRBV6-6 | TGTGCCAGAGGATGGGGGGACTGTAGCGATACGCAGTATTTT | CARGWGDCSDTQYF
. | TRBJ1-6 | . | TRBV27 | TGTGCCAGCAGTTTCCGGACGCCGCGGCTAAGCTCCTATAATTCACCCCTCCACTTT | CASSFRTPRLSSYNSPLHF
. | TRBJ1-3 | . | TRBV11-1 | TGTGCCAGCAGCCTAACCCCGCTTGGAAACACCATATATTTT | CASSLTPLGNTIYF
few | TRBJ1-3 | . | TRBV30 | TGTGCCTGGAGTTTGGGCATCTCTGGAAACACCATATATTTT | CAWSLGISGNTIYF
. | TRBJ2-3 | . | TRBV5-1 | TGCGCCAGCAGCTTGGTCGGCAGGGGAAGCACAGATACGCAGTATTTT | CASSLVGRGSTDTQYF
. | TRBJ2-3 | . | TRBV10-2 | TGCGCCAGCAGACCTGGCTCAGCGACAGATACGCAGTATTTT | CASRPGSATDTQYF
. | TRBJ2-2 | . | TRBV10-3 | TGTGCCATCAGTGGGGTGCAGGGGAGTACCGGGGAGCTGTTTTTT | CAISGVQGSTGELFF
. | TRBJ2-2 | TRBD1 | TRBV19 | TGTGCCAGTAGTCCCAGGACAGGGCCCCTCTTGGAGCTGTTTTTT | CASSPRTGPLLELFF
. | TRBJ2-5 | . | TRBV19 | TGTGCCAGTAGTATATCGACAGCTCAAGAGACCCAGTACTTC | CASSISTAQETQYF
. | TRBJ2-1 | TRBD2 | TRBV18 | TGTGCCAGCTCACCACCAGCGGGGGGCTACAATGAGCAGTTCTTC | CASSPPAGGYNEQFF
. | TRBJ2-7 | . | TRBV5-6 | TGTGCCAGCAGCCCCCGCTGGGGGGGGCCGCCCTACGAGCAGTACTTC | CASSPRWGGPPYEQYF
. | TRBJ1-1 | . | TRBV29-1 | TGCAGCGTTGGGGGGGTTGGACAGTTTGGCACTGAAGCTTTCTTT | CSVGGVGQFGTEAFF
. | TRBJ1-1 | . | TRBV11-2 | TGTGCCAGCAGCTTAGATCGAGGCACTGAAGCTTTCTTT | CASSLDRGTEAFF
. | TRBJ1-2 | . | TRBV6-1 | TGTGCCAGCAGTGAAATGAACAGACCAGGGGGCTACACCTTC | CASSEMNRPGGYTF
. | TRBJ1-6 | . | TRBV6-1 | TGTGCCAGCGGGGTAGGCTCACCCCTCCACTTT | CASGVGSPLHF
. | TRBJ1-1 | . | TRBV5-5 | TGTGCCAGCAGCCTCCTATCCCCGGGCACTGAAGCTTTCTTT | CASSLLSPGTEAFF
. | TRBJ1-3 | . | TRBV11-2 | TGTGCCAGCAGCTTAGATTCTTACAGCTACGTCTCTGGAAACACCATATATTTT | CASSLDSYSYVSGNTIYF
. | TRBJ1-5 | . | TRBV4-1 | TGCGCCAGCAGCCAAGGTGATCAGCCCCAGCATTTT | CASSQGDQPQHF
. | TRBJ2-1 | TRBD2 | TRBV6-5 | TGTGCCAGCAGCCCCCTCCGCGGGGGCTACAATGAGCAGTTCTTC | CASSPLRGGYNEQFF
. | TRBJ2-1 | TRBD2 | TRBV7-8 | TGTGCCAGCAGCCTTTTATCGACTAGCGGGGGGGCTGGTGAGCAGTTCTTC | CASSLLSTSGGAGEQFF
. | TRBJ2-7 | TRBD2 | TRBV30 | TGTGCCTGGAGTTTAGCGGGGGGCTTTTACGAGCAGTACTTC | CAWSLAGGFYEQYF
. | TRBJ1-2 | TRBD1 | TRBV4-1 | TGCGCCAGCAGCCAACATATAAAGGACAGGGTAGATGGCTACACCTTC | CASSQHIKDRVDGYTF
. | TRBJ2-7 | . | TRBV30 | TGTGCCTGGAGTGTGGGCAGGGGCGCTCACTACGAGCAGTACTTC | CAWSVGRGAHYEQYF
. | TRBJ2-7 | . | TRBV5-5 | TGTGCCAGCAGCTTGGATCCGGGACCGGTGTACGAGCAGTACTTC | CASSLDPGPVYEQYF
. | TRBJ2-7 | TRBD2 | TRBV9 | TGTGCCAGCAGCCCAGGAGGGTCTAGCGGGGGTTACGAGCAGTACTTC | CASSPGGSSGGYEQYF
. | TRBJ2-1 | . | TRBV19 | TGTGCCAGTAGTATAAAAGACGGCTTGGGCAGGGCGTCCTACAATGAGCAGTTCTTC | CASSIKDGLGRASYNEQFF
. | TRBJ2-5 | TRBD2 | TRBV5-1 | TGCGCCAGCAGCTATACTAGCGGGGGGTTGTACCAAGAGACCCAGTACTTC | CASSYTSGGLYQETQYF
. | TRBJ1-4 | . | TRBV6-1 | TGTGCCAGCAGTGGTTATCAGACAACTAATGAAAAACTGTTTTTT | CASSGYQTTNEKLFF
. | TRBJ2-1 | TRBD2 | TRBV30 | TGTGCCTGGAGTGTCCTAGCGGGGCCCTACAATGAGCAGTTCTTC | CAWSVLAGPYNEQFF
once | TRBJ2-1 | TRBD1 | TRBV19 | TGTGCCAGTAGGCTTGCAGGGGGAGACAATGAGCAGTTCTTC | CASRLAGGDNEQFF
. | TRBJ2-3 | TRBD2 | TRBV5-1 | TGCGCCAGCAGCACCTCTAGCGGGGGGGCTTCAGATACGCAGTATTTT | CASSTSSGGASDTQYF
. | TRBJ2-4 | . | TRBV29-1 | TGCAGCGTGGGAGAGGGGGCCAAAAACATTCAGTACTTC | CSVGEGAKNIQYF
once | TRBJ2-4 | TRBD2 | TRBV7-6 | TGTGCCAGCAGCTTAAATGCGCGGGGGGCAAGGGACATTCAGTACTTC | CASSLNARGARDIQYF
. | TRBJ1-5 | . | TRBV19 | TGTGCCAGTAGTATATGGTCCGGAATTGGGCAGCCCCAGCATTTT | CASSIWSGIGQPQHF